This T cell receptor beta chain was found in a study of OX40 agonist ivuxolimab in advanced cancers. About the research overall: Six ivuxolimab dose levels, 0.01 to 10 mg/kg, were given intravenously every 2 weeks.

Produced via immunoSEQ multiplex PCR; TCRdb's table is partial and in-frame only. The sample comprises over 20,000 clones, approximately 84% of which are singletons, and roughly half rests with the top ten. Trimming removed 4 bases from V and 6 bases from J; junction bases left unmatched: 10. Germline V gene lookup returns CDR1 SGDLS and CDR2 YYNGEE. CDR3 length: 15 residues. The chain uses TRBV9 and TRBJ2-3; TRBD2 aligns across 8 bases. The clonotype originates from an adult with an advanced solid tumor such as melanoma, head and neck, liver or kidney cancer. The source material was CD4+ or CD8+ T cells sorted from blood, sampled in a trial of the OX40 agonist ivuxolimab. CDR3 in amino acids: CASSPGGGAVDTQYF. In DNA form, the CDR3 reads TGTGCCAGCAGCCCGGGAGGGGGGGCTGTGGATACGCAGTATTTT.